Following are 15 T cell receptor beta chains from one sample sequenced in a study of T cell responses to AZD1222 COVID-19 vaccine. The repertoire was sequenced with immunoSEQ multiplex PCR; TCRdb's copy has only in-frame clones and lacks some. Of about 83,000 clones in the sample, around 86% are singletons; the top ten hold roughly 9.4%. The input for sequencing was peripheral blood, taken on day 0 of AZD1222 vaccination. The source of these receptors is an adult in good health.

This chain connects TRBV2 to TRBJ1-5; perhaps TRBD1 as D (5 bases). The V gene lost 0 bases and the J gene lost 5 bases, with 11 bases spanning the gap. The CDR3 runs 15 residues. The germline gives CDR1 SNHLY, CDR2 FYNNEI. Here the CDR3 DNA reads TGTGCCAGCAGTGAAGCGCGAGCGGGGCATCAGCCCCAGCATTTT. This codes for CASSEARAGHQPQHF.

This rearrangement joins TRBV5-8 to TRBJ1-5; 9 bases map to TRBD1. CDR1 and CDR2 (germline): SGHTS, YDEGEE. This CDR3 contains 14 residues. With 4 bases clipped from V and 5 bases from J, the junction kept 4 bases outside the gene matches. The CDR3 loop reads CASSRRTGDQPQHF. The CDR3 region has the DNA TGTGCCAGCAGCCGTAGGACAGGGGATCAGCCCCAGCATTTT.

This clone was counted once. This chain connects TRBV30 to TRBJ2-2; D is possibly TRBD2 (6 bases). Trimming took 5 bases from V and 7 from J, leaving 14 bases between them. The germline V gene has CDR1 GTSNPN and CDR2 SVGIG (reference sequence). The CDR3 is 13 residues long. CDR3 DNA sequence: TGTGCCTGGTGGGGGAGGATCGGCGGGGAGCTGTTTTTT. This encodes CAWWGRIGGELFF.

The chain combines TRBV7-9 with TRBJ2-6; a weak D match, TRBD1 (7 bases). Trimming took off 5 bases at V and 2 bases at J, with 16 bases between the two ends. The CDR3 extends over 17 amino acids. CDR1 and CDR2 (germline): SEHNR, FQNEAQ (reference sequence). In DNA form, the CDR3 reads TGTGCCAGCAGCCTATTACAGGGGACTGCTGGGGCCAACGTCCTGACTTTC. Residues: CASSLLQGTAGANVLTF.

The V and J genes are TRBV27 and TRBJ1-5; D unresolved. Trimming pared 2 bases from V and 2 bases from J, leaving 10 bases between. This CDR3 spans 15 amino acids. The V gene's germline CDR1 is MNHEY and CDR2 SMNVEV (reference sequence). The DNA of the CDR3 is TGTGCCAGCAGTTTAGTCCCGGTGGGCAATCAGCCCCAGCATTTT. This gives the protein CASSLVPVGNQPQHF.

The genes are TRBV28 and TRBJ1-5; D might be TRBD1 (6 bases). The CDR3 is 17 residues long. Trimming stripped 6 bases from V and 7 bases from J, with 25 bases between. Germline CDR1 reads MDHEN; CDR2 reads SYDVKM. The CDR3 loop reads CASSLVTGGISGQPQHF. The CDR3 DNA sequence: TGTGCCAGCAGCCTGGTGACAGGCGGGATCTCGGGCCAGCCCCAGCATTTT. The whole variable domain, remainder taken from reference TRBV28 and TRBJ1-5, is DVKVTQSSRYLVKRTGEKVFLECVQDMDHENMFWYRQDPGLGLRLIYFSYDVKMKEKGDIPEGYSVSREKKERFSLILESASTNQTSMYLCASSLVTGGISGQPQHFGDGTRLSIL.

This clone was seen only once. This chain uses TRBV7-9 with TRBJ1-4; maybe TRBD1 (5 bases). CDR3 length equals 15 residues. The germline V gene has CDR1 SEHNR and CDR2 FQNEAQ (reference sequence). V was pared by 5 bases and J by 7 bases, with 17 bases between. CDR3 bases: TGTGCCAGCAGCCCCCGGGGACGGGGGAGTGAAAAACTGTTTTTT. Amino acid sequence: CASSPRGRGSEKLFF.

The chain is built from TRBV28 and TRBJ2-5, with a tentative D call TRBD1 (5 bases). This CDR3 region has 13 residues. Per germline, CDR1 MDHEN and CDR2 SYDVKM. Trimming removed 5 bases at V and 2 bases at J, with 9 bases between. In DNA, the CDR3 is TGTGCCAGCAGTCGACAGATGCAAGAGACCCAGTACTTC. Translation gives CASSRQMQETQYF.

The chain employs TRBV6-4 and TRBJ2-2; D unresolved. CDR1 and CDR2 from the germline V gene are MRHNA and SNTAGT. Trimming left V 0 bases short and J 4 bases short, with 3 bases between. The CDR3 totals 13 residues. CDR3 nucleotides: TGTGCCAGCAGTGACTCGCCCACCGGGGAGCTGTTTTTT. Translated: CASSDSPTGELFF.

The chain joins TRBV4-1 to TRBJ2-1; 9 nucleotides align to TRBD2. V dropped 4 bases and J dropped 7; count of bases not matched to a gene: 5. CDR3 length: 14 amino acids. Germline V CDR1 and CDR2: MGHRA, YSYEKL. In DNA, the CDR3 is TGCGCCAGCAGCCCGAGGACTAGCGAGAATGAGCAGTTCTTC. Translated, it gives CASSPRTSENEQFF.

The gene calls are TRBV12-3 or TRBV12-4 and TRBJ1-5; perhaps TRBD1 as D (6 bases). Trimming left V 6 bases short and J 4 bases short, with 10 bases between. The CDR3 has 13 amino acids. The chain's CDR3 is CASRGHPNQPQHF. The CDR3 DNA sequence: TGTGCCAGCAGGGGACACCCTAATCAGCCCCAGCATTTT.

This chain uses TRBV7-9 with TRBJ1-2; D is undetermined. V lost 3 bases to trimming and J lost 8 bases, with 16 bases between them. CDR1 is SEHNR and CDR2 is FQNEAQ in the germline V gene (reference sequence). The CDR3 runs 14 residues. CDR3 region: CASSFLSSPEGYTF. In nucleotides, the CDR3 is TGTGCCAGCAGCTTTTTAAGCAGCCCCGAGGGCTACACCTTC.

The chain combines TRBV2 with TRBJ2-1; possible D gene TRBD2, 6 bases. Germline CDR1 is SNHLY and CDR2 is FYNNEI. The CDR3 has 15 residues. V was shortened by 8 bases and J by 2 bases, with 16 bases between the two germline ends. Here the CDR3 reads CASSPRRTTYNEQFF. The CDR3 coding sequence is TGTGCCAGCTCTCCCCGGCGGACTACCTACAATGAGCAGTTCTTC.

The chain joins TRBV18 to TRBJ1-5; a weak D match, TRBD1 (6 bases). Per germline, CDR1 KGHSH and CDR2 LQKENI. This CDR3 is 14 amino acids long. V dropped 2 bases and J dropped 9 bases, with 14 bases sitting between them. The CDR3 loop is CASSPEQGGGPQHF. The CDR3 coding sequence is TGTGCCAGCTCACCAGAACAGGGTGGTGGGCCCCAGCATTTT.

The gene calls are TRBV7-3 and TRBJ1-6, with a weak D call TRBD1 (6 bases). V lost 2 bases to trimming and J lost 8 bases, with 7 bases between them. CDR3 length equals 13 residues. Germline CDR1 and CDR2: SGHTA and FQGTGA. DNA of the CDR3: TGTGCCAGCAGCTTAGCAGGGGATTCACCCCTCCACTTT. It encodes CASSLAGDSPLHF. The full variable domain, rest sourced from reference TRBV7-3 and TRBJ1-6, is GAGVSQTPSNKVTEKGKYVELRCDPISGHTALYWYRQSLGQGPEFLIYFQGTGAADDSGLPNDRFFAVRPEGSVSTLKIQRTERGDSAVYLCASSLAGDSPLHFGNGTRLTVT.